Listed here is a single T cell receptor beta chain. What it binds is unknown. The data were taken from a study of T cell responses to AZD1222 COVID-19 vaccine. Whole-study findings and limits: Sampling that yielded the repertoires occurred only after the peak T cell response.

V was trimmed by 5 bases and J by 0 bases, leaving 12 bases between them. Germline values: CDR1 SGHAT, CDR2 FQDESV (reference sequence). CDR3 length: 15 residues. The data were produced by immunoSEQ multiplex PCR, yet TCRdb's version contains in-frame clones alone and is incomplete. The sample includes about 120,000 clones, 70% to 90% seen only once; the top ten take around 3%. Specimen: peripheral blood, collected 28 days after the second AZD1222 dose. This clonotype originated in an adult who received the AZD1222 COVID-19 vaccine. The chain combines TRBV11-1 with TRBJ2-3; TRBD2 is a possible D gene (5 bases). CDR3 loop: CASSPLGLSTDTQYF. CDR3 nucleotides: TGTGCCAGCAGCCCGCTCGGACTGAGCACAGATACGCAGTATTTT. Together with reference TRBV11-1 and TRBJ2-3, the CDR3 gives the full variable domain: EAEVAQSPRYKITEKSQAVAFWCDPISGHATLYWYRQILGQGPELLVQFQDESVVDDSQLPKDRFSAERLKGVDSTLKIQPAELGDSAMYLCASSPLGLSTDTQYFGPGTRLTVL.